This T cell receptor (beta chain) was found in a study of CD4 T cells in relation to SARS-CoV-2 and coronaviruses. Study-wide context: PBMCs were cultured with antigen for over 8 days before TCR beta sequencing. Whole-study results and caveats: Crossreactive clones expanded significantly less to SARS-CoV-2 than monoreactive clones.

Relative to its sample, this clone is medium-sized. Antigen: not known. The unexposed donors gave CD4+ T cells in about 2010-2018, prior to COVID-19. Isolation of CD4+ T cells took place after approximately 11 days in culture. As cell numbers allowed, unexposed-donor CD4+ T cells faced SARS-CoV-2 S/N and four cold-coronavirus spikes. The V gene's germline CDR1 is SGHRS and CDR2 YFSETQ. V was trimmed by 0 bases and J by 2 bases, leaving 8 bases between them. The CDR3 is 14 amino acids. TCRdb's copy holds only in-frame clones and misses some; the assay was immunoSEQ multiplex PCR. This table holds some 30,000 clones, around 78% found once.

J is TRBJ1-1 and V is TRBV5-1, with D unresolved. The clonotype originates from a human donor in good health. Sequenced sample: CD4+ T cells from PBMCs, cultured in vitro. The CDR3 reads CASSLGNYNTEAFF. CDR3 coding DNA: TGCGCCAGCAGCTTGGGGAATTACAACACTGAAGCTTTCTTT.